Described below is a single T cell receptor beta chain sequence and its context. The antigen remains undetermined. It was with 60 Vbeta and 13 Jbeta primers that the PCR ran. Sequencing used immunoSEQ multiplex PCR; TCRdb keeps in-frame clones, though not all of them. The data show 140,000 to 150,000 clones, roughly 75% seen once. The data belong to a study of cytomegalovirus exposure and HLA in healthy donors. Overall study: From HLA-typed donors, an early data release held approximately 85 million unique TCRs.

The CDR3 has 18 residues. V lost 0 bases and J lost 4; bases outside the gene matches: 7. Germline V gene sequence: CDR1 SGHNT, CDR2 YYREEE (reference sequence). General study results and limits: The study recorded about 150 TCR beta chains that were cytomegalovirus-associated. Most CMV-associated TCR beta chains appeared HLA-restricted in a later analysis.

J is TRBJ2-1 and V is TRBV5-4; TRBD2 matches at 13 bases. This sequence originates from a female donor in good health and CMV-seronegative. The specimen was PBMCs. The DNA for the CDR3 is TGTGCCAGCAGCTTGGGACTAGCGGGGGGCCGCGGGTACAATGAGCAGTTCTTC. Its translation is CASSLGLAGGRGYNEQFF.